The 21 T cell receptor beta chains listed next were all sequenced from one sample in a study of T cells after posttransplantation cyclophosphamide. The data were produced by immunoSEQ multiplex PCR, yet TCRdb's version contains in-frame clones alone and is incomplete. The sample lists some 52,000 clones, about 82% seen once, with about 2.8% in the top ten. Sequencing was carried out using PBMCs. These receptors were obtained from a man aged 30 to 39 with a blood cancer, CMV-positive, and with a related stem cell donor.

This sequence joins TRBV7-9 and TRBJ2-3, with 12 bases aligning to TRBD2. Per the germline V gene, CDR1 is SEHNR and CDR2 is FQNEAQ (reference sequence). J lost 6 bases, V lost 5 bases, and 18 bases had no gene match. The CDR3 has 19 residues. The CDR3 spells CASSRLAGDGPEFSDTQYF. The CDR3 bases are TGTGCCAGCAGCCGACTAGCGGGAGATGGTCCGGAGTTCTCTGATACGCAGTATTTT.

This rearrangement joins TRBV11-3 to TRBJ2-7; D perhaps matches TRBD1 (6 bases). This CDR3 comprises 14 residues. The V end lost 5 bases, the J end lost 0 bases, and 11 bases lay between the germline ends. The germline V gene encodes CDR1 SGHNT and CDR2 YENEEA. The CDR3 reads CASSAGTNSYEQYF. As DNA, the CDR3 is TGTGCCAGCAGCGCCGGGACAAACTCCTACGAGCAGTACTTC.

The genes are TRBV7-2 and TRBJ2-3, with TRBD2 identical over 7 bases. V trimming: 5 bases; J trimming: 6 bases; junction bases outside the gene matches: 11. CDR3 length equals 15 residues. Germline V gene sequence: CDR1 SGHTA, CDR2 FQGNSA. CDR3 coding DNA: TGTGCCAGCAGCCCGCTAGCGGTCCGAACGGATACGCAGTATTTT. This sequence encodes CASSPLAVRTDTQYF.

The rearrangement links TRBV11-2 to TRBJ2-1, with a possible D match to TRBD2 (5 bases). The CDR3 runs to 16 residues. V was trimmed by 5 bases and J by 4 bases, leaving 18 bases between them. In germline, CDR1 is SGHAT, CDR2 FQNNGV. For the CDR3, the DNA is TGTGCCAGCAGCCTCTTCGGAGCGGATATATACAATGAGCAGTTCTTC. It codes for CASSLFGADIYNEQFF.

This sequence joins TRBV6-4 and TRBJ1-5; no clear D. Germline assignment: CDR1 MRHNA and CDR2 SNTAGT. This CDR3 region has 13 residues. Trimming removed 3 bases from V and 5 bases from J, with 8 bases in between. CDR3 DNA: TGTGCCAGCAGTGAGGTAGCGGATCAGCCCCAGCATTTT. It specifies CASSEVADQPQHF.

This clone has a single count. The chain carries TRBV7-7 and TRBJ2-2; the D gene is possibly TRBD1 (5 bases). Trimming took 6 bases from V and 7 from J, leaving 12 bases between them. The CDR3 totals 13 residues. The germline CDR1 and CDR2 sequences are SSHAT and FNYEAQ (reference sequence). The DNA of the CDR3 is TGTGCCAGCAGTTCTCAGGGTGACGGGGAGCTGTTTTTT. It codes for CASSSQGDGELFF.

Only one count was recorded for this clone. This sequence joins TRBV2 and TRBJ2-5; 9 positions agree with TRBD2. CDR1 and CDR2 from the germline V gene are SNHLY and FYNNEI. With 2 bases clipped from V and 1 base from J, the junction kept 2 bases outside the gene matches. This CDR3 has 15 residues. The CDR3 sequence is CASSELAGPQETQYF. The CDR3 bases are TGTGCCAGCAGTGAACTAGCGGGACCCCAAGAGACCCAGTACTTC.

The chain uses TRBV4-1 and TRBJ1-2; D gene uncertain. CDR3 length equals 15 residues. Trimming took 0 bases from V and 2 from J, leaving 10 bases between them. Germline-derived CDR1 and CDR2 are MGHRA and YSYEKL. The CDR3 coding sequence is TGCGCCAGCAGCCAAGACGTACTACTAAACTATGGCTACACCTTC. Translating it yields CASSQDVLLNYGYTF.

The V and J genes are TRBV5-4 and TRBJ2-5; the D gene is possibly TRBD1 (5 bases). Trimming took 7 bases from V and 2 from J, leaving 12 bases between them. The V gene's germline CDR1 is SGHNT and CDR2 YYREEE (reference sequence). This CDR3 contains 13 residues. Written as DNA, the CDR3 is TGTGCCAGCTCCCGGCAGGGTCAAGAGACCCAGTACTTC. It translates to CASSRQGQETQYF.

The chain recombines TRBV28 with TRBJ2-2, with D perhaps matching TRBD2 (5 bases). V lost 2 bases and J lost 3, with 10 bases in between. Germline CDR1 reads MDHEN; CDR2 reads SYDVKM. The CDR3 is 15 residues long. CDR3 in amino acids: CASSLLPGDTGELFF. CDR3 nucleotide sequence: TGTGCCAGCAGTTTACTCCCCGGGGACACCGGGGAGCTGTTTTTT.

This clone was detected only a few times. The chain uses TRBV29-1 and TRBJ2-5; D is perhaps TRBD2 (6 bases). V dropped 5 bases and J dropped 5 bases, with 15 bases sitting between them. Germline V gene sequence: CDR1 SQVTM, CDR2 ANQGSEA. The CDR3 contains 13 residues. The CDR3 DNA is TGCAGCGTTTCGGGAGAACGGTGGGAGACCCAGTACTTC. Its protein is CSVSGERWETQYF.

The V gene is TRBV14, the J gene TRBJ2-2, with a possible D match to TRBD2 (5 bases). CDR1 and CDR2 (germline): SGHDN, FVKESK. The CDR3 sequence is 16 residues long. Trimming removed 2 bases from V and 4 bases from J, with 14 bases in between. In DNA, the CDR3 is TGTGCCAGCAGCCAAATGGACGAAGGAGGCACCGGGGAGCTGTTTTTT. Its protein product is CASSQMDEGGTGELFF.

This clone occurred a few times. The chain employs TRBV2 and TRBJ2-2; maybe TRBD1 (6 bases). CDR1 and CDR2 (germline): SNHLY, FYNNEI. CDR3 length equals 14 residues. V was trimmed by 3 bases and J by 6 bases, leaving 11 bases between them. The CDR3 region is CASSDTGLAGELFF. In DNA form, the CDR3 reads TGTGCCAGCAGTGACACAGGGCTCGCCGGGGAGCTGTTTTTT.

The gene calls are TRBV6-6 and TRBJ2-1; D uncertain. V dropped 8 bases and J dropped 5 bases, with 10 bases sitting between them. Per the germline V gene, CDR1 is MNHNY and CDR2 is SVGAGI (reference sequence). The CDR3 is 12 residues long. CDR3 bases: TGTGCCAGCGTAGAGATAAACAATGAGCAGTTCTTC. Residues: CASVEINNEQFF.

This clone showed up just once. The rearrangement joins TRBV9 to TRBJ2-3; 7 bases are a match to TRBD1. This CDR3 is built from 15 residues. The V gene end was trimmed by 4 bases and the J gene end by 5 bases; junction bases not matched to a gene: 10. CDR1 is SGDLS, CDR2 YYNGEE, per germline. The CDR3 nucleotides read TGTGCCAGCAGCATTTCGGACAGGAGGATAGATACGCAGTATTTT. It yields the protein CASSISDRRIDTQYF.

V usage is TRBV4-2 and J usage is TRBJ2-1, with D possibly matching TRBD2 (6 bases). Germline CDR1 reads LGHNA; CDR2 reads YNFKEQ. The CDR3 length is 17 residues. Trimming shortened V by 1 base and J by 2 bases, and 15 bases separated the two germline ends. The CDR3 DNA sequence: TGTGCCAGCAGCCAAGTTGACCGGGAGCCTCCCTACAATGAGCAGTTCTTC. Encoded protein: CASSQVDREPPYNEQFF.

The rearrangement uses TRBV5-1 and TRBJ1-2, with D uncertain. Between the trimmed V and J ends, which lost 3 bases and 4 bases, there was a span of 16 bases. The CDR3 contains 15 residues. Germline values: CDR1 SGHRS, CDR2 YFSETQ. CDR3 sequence (DNA): TGCGCCAGCAGCTCGGAGGGAGCCATCCTCTATGGCTACACCTTC. This encodes CASSSEGAILYGYTF.

The chain combines TRBV5-4 with TRBJ1-2; D possibly corresponds to TRBD1 (5 bases). The V end lost 5 bases, the J end lost 0 bases, and 14 bases lay between the germline ends. The length of the CDR3 is 15 residues. Germline loops: CDR1 SGHNT, CDR2 YYREEE (reference sequence). The DNA for the CDR3 is TGTGCCAGCAGACCCGGGGGGTCCTCTAACTATGGCTACACCTTC. As protein: CASRPGGSSNYGYTF.

This chain connects TRBV18 to TRBJ1-2; 9 bases align to TRBD1. CDR3 length equals 15 residues. The V segment lost 2 bases and the J segment 5 bases; nucleotides outside the gene matches: 6. Germline assignment: CDR1 KGHSH and CDR2 LQKENI. CDR3 sequence reads: CASSPGTGMEYGYTF. The CDR3 DNA reads TGTGCCAGCTCACCAGGGACAGGGATGGAGTATGGCTACACCTTC.

This chain joins TRBV6-1 and TRBJ1-5; 9 bases are shared with TRBD1. This CDR3 contains 15 residues. With 7 bases clipped from V and 4 bases from J, the junction kept 8 bases outside the gene matches. Looked up from germline, CDR1 is MNHNS and CDR2 is SASEGT. Written as DNA, the CDR3 is TGTGCCAGCACCGAGAGGGACAGGGCAAATCAGCCCCAGCATTTT. Protein: CASTERDRANQPQHF.

The V gene is TRBV5-4, the J gene TRBJ2-7; 9 nucleotides match TRBD1. This CDR3 region has 14 residues. Germline V gene lookup returns CDR1 SGHNT and CDR2 YYREEE (reference sequence). J gave up 1 base and V 4 bases, and 3 bases lay outside the gene matches. CDR3 DNA sequence: TGTGCCAGCAGCGAAGGACAGGGGTCCTACGAGCAGTACTTC. Its translation is CASSEGQGSYEQYF.